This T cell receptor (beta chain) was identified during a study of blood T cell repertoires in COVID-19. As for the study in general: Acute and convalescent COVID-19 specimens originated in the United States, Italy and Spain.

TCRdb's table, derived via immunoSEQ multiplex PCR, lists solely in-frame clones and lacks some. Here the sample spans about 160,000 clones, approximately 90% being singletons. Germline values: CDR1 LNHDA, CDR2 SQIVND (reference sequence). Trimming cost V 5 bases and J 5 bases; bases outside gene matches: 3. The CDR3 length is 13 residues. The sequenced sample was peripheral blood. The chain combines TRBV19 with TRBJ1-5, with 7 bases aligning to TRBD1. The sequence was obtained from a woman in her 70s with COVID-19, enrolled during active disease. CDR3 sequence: CASSGTAYQPQHF. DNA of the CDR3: TGTGCCAGTAGTGGGACAGCTTATCAGCCCCAGCATTTT. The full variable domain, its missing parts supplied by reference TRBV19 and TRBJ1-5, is DGGITQSPKYLFRKEGQNVTLSCEQNLNHDAMYWYRQDPGQGLRLIYYSQIVNDFQKGDIAEGYSVSREKKESFPLTVTSAQKNPTAFYLCASSGTAYQPQHFGDGTRLSIL.